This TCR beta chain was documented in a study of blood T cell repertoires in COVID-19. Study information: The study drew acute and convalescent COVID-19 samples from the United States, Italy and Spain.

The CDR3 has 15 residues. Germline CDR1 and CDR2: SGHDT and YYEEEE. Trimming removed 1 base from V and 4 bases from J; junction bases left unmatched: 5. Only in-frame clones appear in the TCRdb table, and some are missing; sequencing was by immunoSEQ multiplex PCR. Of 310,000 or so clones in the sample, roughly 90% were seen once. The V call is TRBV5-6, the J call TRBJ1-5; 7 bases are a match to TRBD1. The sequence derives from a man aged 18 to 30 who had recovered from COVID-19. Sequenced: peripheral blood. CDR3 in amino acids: CASSLRGTANQPQHF. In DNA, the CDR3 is TGTGCCAGCAGCTTGCGCGGGACAGCAAATCAGCCCCAGCATTTT.